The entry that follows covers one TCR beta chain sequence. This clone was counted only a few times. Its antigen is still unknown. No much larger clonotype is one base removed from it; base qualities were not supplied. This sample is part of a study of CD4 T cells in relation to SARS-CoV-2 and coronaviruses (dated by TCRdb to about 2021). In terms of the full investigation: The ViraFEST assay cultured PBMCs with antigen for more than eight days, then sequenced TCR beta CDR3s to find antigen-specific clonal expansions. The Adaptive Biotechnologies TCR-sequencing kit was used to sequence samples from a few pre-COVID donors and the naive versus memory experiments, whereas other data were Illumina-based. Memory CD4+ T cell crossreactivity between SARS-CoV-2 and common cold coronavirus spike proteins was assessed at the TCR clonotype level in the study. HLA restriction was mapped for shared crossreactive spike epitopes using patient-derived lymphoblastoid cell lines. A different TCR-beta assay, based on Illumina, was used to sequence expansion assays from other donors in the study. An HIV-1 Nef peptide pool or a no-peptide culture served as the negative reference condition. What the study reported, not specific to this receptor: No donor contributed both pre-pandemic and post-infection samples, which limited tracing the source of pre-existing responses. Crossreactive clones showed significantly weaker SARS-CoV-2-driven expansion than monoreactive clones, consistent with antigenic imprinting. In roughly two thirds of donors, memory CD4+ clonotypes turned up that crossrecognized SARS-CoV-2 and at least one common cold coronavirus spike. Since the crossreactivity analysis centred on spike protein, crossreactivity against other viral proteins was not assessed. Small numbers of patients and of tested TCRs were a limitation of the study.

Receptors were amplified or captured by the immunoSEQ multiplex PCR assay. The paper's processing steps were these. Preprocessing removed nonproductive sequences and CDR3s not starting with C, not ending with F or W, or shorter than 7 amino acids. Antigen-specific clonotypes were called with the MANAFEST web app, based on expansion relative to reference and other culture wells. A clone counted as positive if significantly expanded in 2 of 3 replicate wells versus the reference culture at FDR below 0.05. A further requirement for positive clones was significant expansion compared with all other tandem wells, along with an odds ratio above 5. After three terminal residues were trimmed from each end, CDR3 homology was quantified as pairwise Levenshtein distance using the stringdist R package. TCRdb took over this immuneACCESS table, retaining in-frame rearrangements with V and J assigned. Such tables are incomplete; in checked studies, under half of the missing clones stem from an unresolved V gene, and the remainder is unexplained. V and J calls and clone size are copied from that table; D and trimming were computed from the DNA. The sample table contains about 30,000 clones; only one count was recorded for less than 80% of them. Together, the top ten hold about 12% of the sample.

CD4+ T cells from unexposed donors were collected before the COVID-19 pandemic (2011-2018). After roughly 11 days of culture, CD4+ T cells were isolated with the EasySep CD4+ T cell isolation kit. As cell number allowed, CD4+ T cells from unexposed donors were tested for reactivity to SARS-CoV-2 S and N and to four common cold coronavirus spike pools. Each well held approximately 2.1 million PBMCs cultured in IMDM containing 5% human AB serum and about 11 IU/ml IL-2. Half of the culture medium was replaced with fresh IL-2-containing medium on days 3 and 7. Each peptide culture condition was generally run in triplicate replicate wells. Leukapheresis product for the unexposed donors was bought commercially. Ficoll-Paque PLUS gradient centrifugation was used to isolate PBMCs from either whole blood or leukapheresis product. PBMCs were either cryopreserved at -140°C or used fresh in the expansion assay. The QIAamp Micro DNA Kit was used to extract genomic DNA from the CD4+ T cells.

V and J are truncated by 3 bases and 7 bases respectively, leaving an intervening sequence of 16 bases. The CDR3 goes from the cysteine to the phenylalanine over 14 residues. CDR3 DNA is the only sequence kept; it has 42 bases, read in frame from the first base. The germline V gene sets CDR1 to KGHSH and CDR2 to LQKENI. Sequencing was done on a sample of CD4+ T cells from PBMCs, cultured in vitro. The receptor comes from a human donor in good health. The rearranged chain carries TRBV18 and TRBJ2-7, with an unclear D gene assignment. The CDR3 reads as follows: CASSPASSYVEQYF. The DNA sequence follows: TGTGCCAGCTCACCGGCCTCCTCCTACGTAGAGCAGTACTTC.